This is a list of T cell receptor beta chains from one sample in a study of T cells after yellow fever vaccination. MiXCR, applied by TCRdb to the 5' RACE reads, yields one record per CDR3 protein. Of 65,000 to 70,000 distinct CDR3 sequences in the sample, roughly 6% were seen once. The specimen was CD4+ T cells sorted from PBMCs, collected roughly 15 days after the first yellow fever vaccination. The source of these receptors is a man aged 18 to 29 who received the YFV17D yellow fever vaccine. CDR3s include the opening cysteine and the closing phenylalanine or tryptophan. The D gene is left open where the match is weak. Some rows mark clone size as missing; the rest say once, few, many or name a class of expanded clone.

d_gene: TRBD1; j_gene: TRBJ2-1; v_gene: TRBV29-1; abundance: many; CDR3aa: CSVGQNNEQFF; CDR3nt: TGCAGCGTGGGACAGAACAATGAGCAGTTCTTC
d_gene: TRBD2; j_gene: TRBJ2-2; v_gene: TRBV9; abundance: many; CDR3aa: CASSSRTSGGPGELFF; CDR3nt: TGTGCCAGCAGCTCCAGGACTAGCGGGGGGCCCGGGGAGCTGTTTTTT
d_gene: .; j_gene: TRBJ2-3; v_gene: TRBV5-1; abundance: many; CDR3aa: CASSVGDIYTDTQYF; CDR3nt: TGCGCCAGCAGCGTGGGGGACATATACACAGATACGCAGTATTTT
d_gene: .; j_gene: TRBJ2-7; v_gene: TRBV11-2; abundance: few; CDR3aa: CASSPINLRDGSYEQYF; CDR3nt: TGTGCCAGCAGCCCGATAAACCTACGGGACGGATCCTACGAGCAGTACTTC
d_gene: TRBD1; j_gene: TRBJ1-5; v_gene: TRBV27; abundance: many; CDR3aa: CASRSFRTGNQPQHF; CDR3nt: TGTGCCAGCCGCTCTTTTCGGACAGGGAATCAGCCCCAGCATTTT
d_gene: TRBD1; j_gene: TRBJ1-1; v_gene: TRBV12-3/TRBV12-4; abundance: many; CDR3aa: CASSPATGGNTEAFF; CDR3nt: TGTGCCAGCAGTCCCGCGACAGGGGGCAACACTGAAGCTTTCTTT
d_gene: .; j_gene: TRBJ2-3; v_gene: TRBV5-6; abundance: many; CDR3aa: CASRQEADTQYF; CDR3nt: TGTGCCAGCAGACAGGAGGCAGATACGCAGTATTTT
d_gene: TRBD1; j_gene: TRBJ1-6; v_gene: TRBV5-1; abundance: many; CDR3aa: CASSPDRGNSPLHF; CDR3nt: TGCGCCAGCAGCCCCGACAGGGGCAATTCACCCCTCCACTTT
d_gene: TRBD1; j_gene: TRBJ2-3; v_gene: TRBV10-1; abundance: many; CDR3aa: CASSEGQGAGYF; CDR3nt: TGCGCCAGCAGTGAAGGCCAGGGGGCAGGTTATTTT
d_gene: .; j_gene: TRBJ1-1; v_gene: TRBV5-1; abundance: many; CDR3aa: CASRNDLVNTEAFF; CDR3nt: TGCGCCAGCAGGAACGACCTGGTGAACACTGAAGCTTTCTTT
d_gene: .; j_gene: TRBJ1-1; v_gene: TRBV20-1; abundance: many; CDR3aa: CSATLMSTGNTEAFF; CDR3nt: TGCAGTGCCACATTGATGTCGACAGGGAACACTGAAGCTTTCTTT
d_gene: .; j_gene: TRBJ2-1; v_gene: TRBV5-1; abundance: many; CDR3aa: CASSGRAYNEQFF; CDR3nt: TGCGCCAGCAGCGGGCGGGCGTACAATGAGCAGTTCTTC
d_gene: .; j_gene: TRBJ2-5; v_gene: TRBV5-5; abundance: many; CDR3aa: CASSPPGVSTGTQYF; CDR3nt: TGTGCCAGCAGCCCCCCCGGAGTTTCCACCGGGACCCAGTACTTC
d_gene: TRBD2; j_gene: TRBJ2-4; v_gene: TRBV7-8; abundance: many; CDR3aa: CASSLAASGGLRVAKNIQYF; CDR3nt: TGTGCCAGCAGCTTAGCGGCAAGCGGGGGTCTCAGGGTGGCCAAAAACATTCAGTACTTC
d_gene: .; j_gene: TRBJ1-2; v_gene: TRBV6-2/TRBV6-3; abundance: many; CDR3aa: CASSSGAIYGYTF; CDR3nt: TGTGCCAGCAGTTCGGGGGCCATCTATGGCTACACCTTC
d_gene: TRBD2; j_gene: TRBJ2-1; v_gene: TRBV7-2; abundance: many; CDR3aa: CASSASGVYNEQFF; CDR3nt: TGTGCCAGCAGTGCTAGCGGGGTGTACAATGAGCAGTTCTTC
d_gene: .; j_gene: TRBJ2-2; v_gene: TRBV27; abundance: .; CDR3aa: CASSFNGDTGELFF; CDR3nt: TGTGCCAGCAGTTTTAACGGGGACACCGGGGAGCTGTTTTTT
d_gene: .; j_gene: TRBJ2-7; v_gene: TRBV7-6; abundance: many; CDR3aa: CASSSDSSYEQYF; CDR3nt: TGTGCCAGCAGCTCAGACAGTTCCTACGAGCAGTACTTC
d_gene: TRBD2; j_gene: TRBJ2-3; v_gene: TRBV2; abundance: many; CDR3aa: CASSSPWGGAEDTQYF; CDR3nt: TGTGCCAGCAGTTCCCCTTGGGGAGGGGCTGAAGATACGCAGTATTTT
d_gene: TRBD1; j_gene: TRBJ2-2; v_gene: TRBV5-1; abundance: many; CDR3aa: CASARQGDTGELFF; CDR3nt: TGCGCCAGCGCCCGACAGGGGGACACCGGGGAGCTGTTTTTT
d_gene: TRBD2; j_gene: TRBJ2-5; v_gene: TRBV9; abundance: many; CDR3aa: CASSVTGTSEETQYF; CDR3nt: TGTGCCAGCAGCGTCACCGGGACTAGCGAGGAGACCCAGTACTTC
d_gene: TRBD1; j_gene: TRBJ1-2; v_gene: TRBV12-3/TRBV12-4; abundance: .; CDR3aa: CASSPDRAYYGYTF; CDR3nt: TGTGCCAGCAGCCCAGACAGGGCCTACTATGGCTACACCTTC
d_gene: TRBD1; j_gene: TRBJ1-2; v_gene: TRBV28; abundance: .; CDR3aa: CASSPSDRAYGYTF; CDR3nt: TGTGCCAGCAGCCCATCCGACAGGGCCTATGGCTACACCTTC
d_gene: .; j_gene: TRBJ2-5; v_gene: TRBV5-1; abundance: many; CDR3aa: CASSTGRTQETQYF; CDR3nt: TGCGCCAGCAGCACGGGACGTACACAAGAGACCCAGTACTTC
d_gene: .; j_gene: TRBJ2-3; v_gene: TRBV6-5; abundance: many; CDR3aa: CASSNPRWSTQYF; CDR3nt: TGTGCCAGCAGTAATCCACGGTGGAGTACGCAGTATTTT
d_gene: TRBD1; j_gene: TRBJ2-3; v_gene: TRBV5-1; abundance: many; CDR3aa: CASTAKTGPQDTQYF; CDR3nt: TGCGCCAGCACCGCCAAGACAGGGCCTCAGGATACGCAGTATTTT
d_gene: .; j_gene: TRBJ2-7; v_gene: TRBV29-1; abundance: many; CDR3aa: CSVDYPESYEQYF; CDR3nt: TGCAGCGTTGATTACCCGGAATCCTACGAGCAGTACTTC
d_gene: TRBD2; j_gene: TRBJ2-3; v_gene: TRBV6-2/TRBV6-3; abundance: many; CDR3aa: CASSYQRGALTDTQYF; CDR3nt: TGTGCCAGCAGTTATCAGCGGGGCGCTCTCACAGATACGCAGTATTTT
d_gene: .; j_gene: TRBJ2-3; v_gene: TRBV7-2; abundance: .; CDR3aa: CASTRINLDTQYF; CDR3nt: TGTGCCAGCACCAGAATTAATTTGGATACGCAGTATTTT
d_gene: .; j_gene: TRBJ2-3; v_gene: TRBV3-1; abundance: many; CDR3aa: CASSHGGTDTQYF; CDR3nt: TGTGCCAGCAGCCATGGGGGCACAGATACGCAGTATTTT
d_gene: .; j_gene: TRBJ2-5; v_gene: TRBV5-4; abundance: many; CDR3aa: CASSFTSRPQETQYF; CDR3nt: TGTGCCAGCAGCTTCACAAGCCGCCCCCAAGAGACCCAGTACTTC
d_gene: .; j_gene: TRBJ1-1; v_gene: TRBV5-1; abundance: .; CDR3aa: CASSLFGGDEQPAEAFF; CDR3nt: TGCGCCAGCAGCCTTTTTGGGGGTGATGAACAGCCCGCTGAAGCTTTCTTT
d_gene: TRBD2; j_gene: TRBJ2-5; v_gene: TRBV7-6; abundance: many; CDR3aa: CASSLRLAGETQYF; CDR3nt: TGTGCCAGCAGCTTGAGACTAGCGGGGGAGACCCAGTACTTC
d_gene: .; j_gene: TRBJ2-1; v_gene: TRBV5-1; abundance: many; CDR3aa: CASSLQRNNEQFF; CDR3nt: TGCGCCAGCAGCTTACAGAGAAACAATGAGCAGTTCTTC
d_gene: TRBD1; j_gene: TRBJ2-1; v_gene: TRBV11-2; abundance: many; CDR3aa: CASSLGYFTPTGDWNEQFF; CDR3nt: TGTGCCAGCAGCTTAGGATATTTTACTCCGACAGGGGATTGGAATGAGCAGTTCTTC
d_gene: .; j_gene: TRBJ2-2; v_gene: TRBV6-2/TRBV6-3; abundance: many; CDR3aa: CASSYGGNTGELFF; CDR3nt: TGTGCCAGCAGTTATGGGGGGAACACCGGGGAGCTGTTTTTT
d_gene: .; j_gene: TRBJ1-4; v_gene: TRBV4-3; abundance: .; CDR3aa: CASSPQVTGGYGKLFF; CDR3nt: TGCGCCAGCAGCCCCCAAGTCACGGGGGGATATGGAAAACTGTTTTTT
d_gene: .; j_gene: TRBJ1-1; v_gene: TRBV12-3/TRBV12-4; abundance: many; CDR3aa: CASRAMNTEAFF; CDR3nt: TGTGCCAGCAGGGCCATGAACACTGAAGCTTTCTTT
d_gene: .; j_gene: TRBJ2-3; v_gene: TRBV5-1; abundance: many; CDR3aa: CASRGADTQYF; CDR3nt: TGCGCCAGCAGAGGGGCAGATACGCAGTATTTT
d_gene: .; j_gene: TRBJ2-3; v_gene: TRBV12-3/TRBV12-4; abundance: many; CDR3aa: CASSLRGADTQYF; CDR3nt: TGTGCCAGCAGTCTTCGGGGAGCAGATACGCAGTATTTT
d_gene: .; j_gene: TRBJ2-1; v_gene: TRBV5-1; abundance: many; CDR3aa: CASSLVAGPDNEQFF; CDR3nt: TGCGCCAGCAGCTTGGTGGCAGGGCCCGACAATGAGCAGTTCTTC
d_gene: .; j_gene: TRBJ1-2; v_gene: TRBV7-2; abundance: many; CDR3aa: CASSLEAANYGYTF; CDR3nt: TGTGCCAGCAGCTTAGAGGCGGCTAACTATGGCTACACCTTC
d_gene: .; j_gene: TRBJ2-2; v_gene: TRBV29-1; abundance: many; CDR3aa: CSVSGVLNTGELFF; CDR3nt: TGCAGCGTCTCAGGGGTTTTGAACACCGGGGAGCTGTTTTTT
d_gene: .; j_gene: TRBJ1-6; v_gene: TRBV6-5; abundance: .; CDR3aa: CASSYRIWDSPLHF; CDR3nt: TGTGCCAGCAGTTACAGGATTTGGGATTCACCCCTCCACTTT
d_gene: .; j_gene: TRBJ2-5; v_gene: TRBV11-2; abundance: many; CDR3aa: CASSEQVQETQYF; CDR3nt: TGTGCCAGCAGTGAACAGGTCCAAGAGACCCAGTACTTC
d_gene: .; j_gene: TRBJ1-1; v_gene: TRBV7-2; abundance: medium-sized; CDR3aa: CASSFGTTNTEAFF; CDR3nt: TGTGCCAGCAGTTTTGGGACAACGAACACTGAAGCTTTCTTT
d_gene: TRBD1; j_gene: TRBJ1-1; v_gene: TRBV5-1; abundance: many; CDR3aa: CASSDTGVGTEAFF; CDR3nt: TGCGCCAGCAGCGATACAGGGGTGGGCACTGAAGCTTTCTTT
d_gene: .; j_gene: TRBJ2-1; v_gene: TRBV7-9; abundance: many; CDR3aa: CASSLNPAYSYNEQFF; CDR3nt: TGTGCCAGCAGCCTAAATCCGGCCTATTCCTACAATGAGCAGTTCTTC
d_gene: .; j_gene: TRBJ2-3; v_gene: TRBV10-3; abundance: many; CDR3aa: CAISVQGRGTDTQYF; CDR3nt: TGTGCCATCAGTGTCCAGGGTAGAGGCACAGATACGCAGTATTTT
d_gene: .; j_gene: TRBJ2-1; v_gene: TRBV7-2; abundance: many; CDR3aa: CASSLGRTSYNEQFF; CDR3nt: TGTGCCAGCAGCTTAGGGCGGACGTCATACAATGAGCAGTTCTTC
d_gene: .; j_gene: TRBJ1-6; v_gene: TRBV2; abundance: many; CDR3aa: CASSDTNSPLHF; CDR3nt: TGTGCCAGCAGTGATACCAATTCACCCCTCCACTTT
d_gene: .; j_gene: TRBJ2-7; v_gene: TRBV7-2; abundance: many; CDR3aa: CASSLGRYEQYF; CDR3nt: TGTGCCAGCAGCCTGGGCCGATACGAGCAGTACTTC
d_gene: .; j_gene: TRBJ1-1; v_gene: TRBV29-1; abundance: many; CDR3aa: CSVEEWGHTEAFF; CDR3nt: TGCAGCGTTGAAGAGTGGGGGCACACTGAAGCTTTCTTT
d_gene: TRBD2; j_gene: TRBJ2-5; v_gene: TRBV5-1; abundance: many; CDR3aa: CASSRSGGQETQYF; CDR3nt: TGCGCCAGCAGCAGGAGCGGGGGCCAAGAGACCCAGTACTTC
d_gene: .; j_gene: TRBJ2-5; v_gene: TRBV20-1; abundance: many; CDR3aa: CSAIGAKTQYF; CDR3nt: TGCAGTGCAATAGGGGCAAAGACCCAGTACTTC